Given below is one T cell receptor beta chain in context. This sample is drawn from a study of blood T cell repertoires in COVID-19. Study-wide background: Some COVID-19 samples were acute and others convalescent; all came from the United States, Italy and Spain. Sources were T cells, B-cell-depleted T cells, or PBMCs; the material itself was cDNA or gDNA.

CDR1 is SGHDT, CDR2 YYEEEE, per germline. V was trimmed by 4 bases and J by 3 bases, leaving 7 bases between them. The length of the CDR3 is 12 residues. As handled by the study authors: Nucleated cell number was recorded as an estimate derived from reference gene primer amplification. Profiling relied on immunoSEQ multiplex PCR, and the TCRdb table lists in-frame clones only, not all of them. Clone size and the V and J calls come from that table; the DNA yielded D and trimming. The data show approximately 110,000 clones, 71% seen once. The sample taken for sequencing was peripheral blood. The sequence was collected from a human donor with acute or convalescent COVID-19. The donor label of this sample is uncertain. This rearrangement joins TRBV5-6 to TRBJ1-2; D unclear. In nucleotides, the CDR3 is TGTGCCAGCAGCCGGAGAGACTATGGCTACACCTTC. It translates to CASSRRDYGYTF.